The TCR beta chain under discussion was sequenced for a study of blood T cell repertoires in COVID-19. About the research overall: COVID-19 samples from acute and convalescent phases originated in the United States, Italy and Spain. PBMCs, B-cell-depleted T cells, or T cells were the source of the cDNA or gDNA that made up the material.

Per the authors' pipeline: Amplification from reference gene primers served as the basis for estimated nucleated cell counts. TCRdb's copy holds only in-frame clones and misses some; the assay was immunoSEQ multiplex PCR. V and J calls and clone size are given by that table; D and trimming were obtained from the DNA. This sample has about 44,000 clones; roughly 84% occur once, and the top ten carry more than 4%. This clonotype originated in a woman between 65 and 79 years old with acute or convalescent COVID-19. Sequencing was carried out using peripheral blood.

DNA for the CDR3: TGCAGCGTTGAAGAGGGAGCGAACACCGGGGAGCTGTTTTTT. Its protein product is CSVEEGANTGELFF. The chain combines TRBV29-1 with TRBJ2-2, with D perhaps TRBD2 (5 bases). With 0 bases removed from V and 0 bases from J, the gap between germline ends came to 5 bases. This CDR3 has 14 residues. Germline lookup yields CDR1 SQVTM and CDR2 ANQGSEA.